This T cell receptor (beta chain) was identified in a study of blood T cell repertoires in COVID-19. Produced via immunoSEQ multiplex PCR; TCRdb's table is partial and in-frame only. Among about 180,000 clones listed, around 86% were seen once. Deletions cut 1 base from V and 2 bases from J, with 9 bases between. The CDR3 has 15 amino acids. Germline values: CDR1 SGHTA, CDR2 FQGNSA. Sequences were obtained from peripheral blood. The chain employs TRBV7-2 and TRBJ1-5, with D possibly TRBD1 on 5 matching bases. The TCR originated in a man in his fifties or sixties with COVID-19, enrolled during active disease. CDR3 coding DNA: TGTGCCAGCAGCTTAGTCAGGGAGGGCAATCAGCCCCAGCATTTT. It encodes CASSLVREGNQPQHF.